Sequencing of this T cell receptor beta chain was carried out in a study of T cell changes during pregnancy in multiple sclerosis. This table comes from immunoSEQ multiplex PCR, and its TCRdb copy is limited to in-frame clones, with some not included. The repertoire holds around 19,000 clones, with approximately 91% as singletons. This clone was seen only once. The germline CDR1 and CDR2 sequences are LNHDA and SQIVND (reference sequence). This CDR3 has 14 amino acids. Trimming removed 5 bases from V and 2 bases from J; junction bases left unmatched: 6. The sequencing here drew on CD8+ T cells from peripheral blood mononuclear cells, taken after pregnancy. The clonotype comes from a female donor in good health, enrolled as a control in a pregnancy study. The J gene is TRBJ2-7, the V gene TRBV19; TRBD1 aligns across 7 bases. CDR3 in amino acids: CASSETGPAYEQYF. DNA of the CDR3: TGTGCCAGTAGTGAGACAGGGCCTGCCTACGAGCAGTACTTC. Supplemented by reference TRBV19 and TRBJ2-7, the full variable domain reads DGGITQSPKYLFRKEGQNVTLSCEQNLNHDAMYWYRQDPGQGLRLIYYSQIVNDFQKGDIAEGYSVSREKKESFPLTVTSAQKNPTAFYLCASSETGPAYEQYFGPGTRLTVT.